The present T cell receptor beta chain was sequenced within a study of metastatic and nonmetastatic thyroid tumors. The CDR3 contains 15 residues. With 6 bases removed from V and 3 bases from J, the gap between germline ends came to 15 bases. From germline, CDR1 is MDHEN and CDR2 SYDVKM. In the study's own analysis: It was from CDR3 differences across clinicopathological groups that a distant-metastasis classifier for papillary thyroid cancer was built. Using MiXCR, TCRdb re-called clones from the PCR reads. The V and J calls were determined by TCRdb, not by the authors. Of about 16,000 clones in the sample, about 26% are singletons; the top ten hold 15%. Thyroid surgery took place with no prior treatment in any patient.

The sample comprised adjacent normal tissue. The TCR comes from a female donor with papillary thyroid cancer or a benign thyroid nodule (not recorded which). Some clones in this sample may be carry-over from other donors' samples. The V and J genes are TRBV28 and TRBJ2-1, with D perhaps matching TRBD2 (6 bases). The CDR3 protein is CASRKDYLNYNEQFF. The DNA of the CDR3 is TGTGCCAGCAGAAAGGACTATCTAAACTACAATGAGCAGTTCTTC.